These 12 T cell receptor beta chains share one sample of origin, sequenced in a study of molecular identifiers for immune sequencing clone quantification. Each CDR3 protein is one row after TCRdb ran MiXCR on the PCR reads. The sample contains roughly 93,000 distinct CDR3 sequences, around 25% of which appear only once. What was sequenced was naive CD8+ T cells from blood, with Jurkat cell RNA spiked in. The subset was: FACS-sorted CD8+CD4-CCR7+CD45RA+ naive T cells. All receptors come from a human donor in good health. Some libraries in this study had Jurkat cell RNA spiked in.

This clonotype has only a few counts. The chain recombines TRBV7-9 with TRBJ2-7; D might be TRBD2 (6 bases). Germline V gene sequence: CDR1 SEHNR, CDR2 FQNEAQ (reference sequence). Trimming shortened V by 4 bases and J by 5 bases, and 18 bases separated the two germline ends. The CDR3 spans 15 residues. CDR3 coding DNA: TGTGCCAGCAGCTCTGGACTTGCCGCGGGAAACGAGCAGTACTTC. As protein: CASSSGLAAGNEQYF.

Details on this clonotype: A read error may be the cause here, since a much bigger clone is one base away. The rearrangement links TRBV6-5 to TRBJ2-3, with 12 bases fitting TRBD2. Germline values: CDR1 MNHEY, CDR2 SVGAGI. The CDR3 is 16 residues long. The DNA for the CDR3 is TGTGTCAGCAGTCCTCTAGCGGGGGGGTTCACAGATACGCAGTATTTT. Its translation is CVSSPLAGGFTDTQYF.

The V gene is TRBV20-1, the J gene TRBJ1-4, with D hard to call. Germline V CDR1 and CDR2: DFQATT, SNEGSKA (reference sequence). V was pared by 0 bases and J by 8 bases, with 10 bases between. The CDR3 extends over 13 amino acids. The CDR3 protein is CSAREVRGEKLFF. In DNA form, the CDR3 reads TGCAGTGCTAGAGAGGTCCGAGGCGAAAAACTGTTTTTT.

This clonotype was observed many times. The chain links TRBV3-1 to TRBJ1-1, with D perhaps matching TRBD1 (5 bases). The germline V gene has CDR1 LGHDT and CDR2 YNNKEL (reference sequence). The CDR3 runs to 15 residues. Deletions cut 1 base from V and 2 bases from J, with 11 bases between. CDR3 coding DNA: TGTGCCAGCAGCCAAGTGTTAGGGGCCAACACTGAAGCTTTCTTT. Amino acids: CASSQVLGANTEAFF. Complete variable domain (other parts from reference TRBV3-1 and TRBJ1-1): DTAVSQTPKYLVTQMGNDKSIKCEQNLGHDTMYWYKQDSKKFLKIMFSYNNKELIINETVPNRFSPKSPDKAHLNLHINSLELGDSAVYFCASSQVLGANTEAFFGQGTRLTVV.

The rearrangement uses TRBV7-9 and TRBJ2-5; D uncertain. Germline lookup yields CDR1 SEHNR and CDR2 FQNEAQ (reference sequence). The V gene lost 2 bases and the J gene lost 3 bases, with 7 bases spanning the gap. This CDR3 has 13 residues. CDR3 amino acids: CASSLSFEETQYF. The CDR3 DNA reads TGTGCCAGCAGCTTAAGTTTCGAAGAGACCCAGTACTTC.

With regard to this clonotype: A much bigger clone sits one base away, suggesting this may be a read error. The chain couples TRBV30 to TRBJ1-1, with D possibly matching TRBD1 (5 bases). The CDR3 has 14 amino acids. CDR1 GTSNPN and CDR2 SVGIG come from the germline V gene (reference sequence). V was clipped by 3 bases and J by 3 bases, with 14 bases between them. This CDR3 is CAWSQGRLHTEAFF. The CDR3 nucleotides read TGTGCCTGGAGCCAGGGACGGCTGCACACTGAAGCTTTCTTT. Using reference TRBV30 and TRBJ1-1 for the parts outside the CDR3, the full variable domain is SQTIHQWPATLVQPVGSPLSLECTVEGTSNPNLYWYRQAAGRGLQLLFYSVGIGQISSEVPQNLSASRPQDRQFILSSKKLLLSDSGFYLCAWSQGRLHTEAFFGQGTRLTVV.

Regarding this clonotype: A read error may produce the germline difference seen at one junction end. The chain links TRBV19 to TRBJ2-3; 12 bases agree with TRBD2. The CDR3 contains 20 residues. The germline CDR1 and CDR2 sequences are LNHDA and SQIVND (reference sequence). CDR3 DNA sequence: TGTACCAGTAGTATAGATCCGGCTAGCGGGAGGGCCTATGACACAGATACGCAGTATTTT. This gives the protein CTSSIDPASGRAYDTDTQYF.

V is TRBV19 and J is TRBJ2-3; 10 positions agree with TRBD2. The trim removed 2 bases at V and 1 base at J, leaving 3 bases unmatched. Per germline, CDR1 LNHDA and CDR2 SQIVND (reference sequence). The CDR3 runs 16 residues. The DNA of the CDR3 is TGTGCCAGTAGTATAAGCGGGGGGGCCGGCACAGATACGCAGTATTTT. Its protein product is CASSISGGAGTDTQYF.

The rearrangement links TRBV13 to TRBJ1-1; D possibly corresponds to TRBD1 (5 bases). The V end was cut by 5 bases, the J end by 6 bases, with 16 bases between. This CDR3 has 14 amino acids. Germline CDR1 PRHDT, CDR2 FYEKMQ (reference sequence). The CDR3 loop is CASSQRGANAEAFF. The CDR3 DNA reads as TGTGCCAGCAGCCAACGAGGGGCCAACGCTGAAGCTTTCTTT. Full variable domain (missing parts from reference TRBV13 and TRBJ1-1): AAGVIQSPRHLIKEKRETATLKCYPIPRHDTVYWYQQGPGQDPQFLISFYEKMQSDKGSIPDRFSAQQFSDYHSELNMSSLELGDSALYFCASSQRGANAEAFFGQGTRLTVV.

About this clonotype: A much more abundant neighbour one base away suggests this may be a read error. This sequence joins TRBV21-1 and TRBJ1-5. TRBV21-1 is given as a pseudogene. The CDR3 extends over 17 amino acids. The CDR3 region has the DNA TGTGCCAGCGGCAAAGATGCATCCACAATGTGCAATCAGCCCCAGCATTTT. It is translated as CASGKDASTMCNQPQHF.

The sample holds a few counts of this clonotype. The chain couples TRBV3-1 to TRBJ2-1; either TRBD1 or TRBD2 may supply D (5 bases each). The CDR3 is made up of 15 amino acids. V shed 7 bases and J shed 10 bases, with 23 bases lying between them. Germline CDR1 and CDR2: LGHDT and YNNKEL (reference sequence). The CDR3 reads CASTSGSSGDGEQFF. The CDR3 DNA is TGTGCCAGCACCTCAGGGTCCAGCGGCGACGGCGAGCAGTTCTTC.

This clonotype was detected once. Germline and junction disagree at one end, which may indicate a read error. The rearrangement joins TRBV29-1 to TRBJ2-2; the D call may be TRBD1 or TRBD2 (5 bases each). The CDR3 is made up of 14 amino acids. Germline lookup yields CDR1 SQVTM and CDR2 ANQGSEA. The DNA of the CDR3 is TGCAGCGTTGGGGGGATAGGCTACACCGGGGAGCTGTCTTTT. Translated, it gives CSVGGIGYTGELSF.